The present T cell receptor (beta chain) was sequenced within a study of blood T cell repertoires in COVID-19. Method: immunoSEQ multiplex PCR; TCRdb's copy keeps in-frame clones and lacks some. Of fewer than 300,000 clones in the sample, less than 90% are singletons; the top ten hold 2% to 3%. This CDR3 is built from 13 residues. Trimming removed 6 bases from V and 4 bases from J, with 10 bases in between. Germline V gives CDR1 MDHEN, CDR2 SYDVKM. The rearrangement links TRBV28 to TRBJ1-3, with D hard to call. This TCR was sampled from a woman in her seventies with active or convalescent COVID-19. Sequencing input: peripheral blood. CDR3 nucleotides: TGTGCCAGCAGGCGACAATCCGGAAACACCATATATTTT. Translated: CASRRQSGNTIYF.